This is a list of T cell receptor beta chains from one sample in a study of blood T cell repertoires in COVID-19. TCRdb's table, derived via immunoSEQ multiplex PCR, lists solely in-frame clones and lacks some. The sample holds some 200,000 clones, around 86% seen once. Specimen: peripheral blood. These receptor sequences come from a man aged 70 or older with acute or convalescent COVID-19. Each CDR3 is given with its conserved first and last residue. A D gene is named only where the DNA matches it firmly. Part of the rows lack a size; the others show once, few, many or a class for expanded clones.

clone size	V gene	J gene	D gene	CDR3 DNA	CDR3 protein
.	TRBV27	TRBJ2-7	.	TGTGCCAGCAGTTTAGCAGGTCTCGGATCTACCTACGAGCAGTACTTC	CASSLAGLGSTYEQYF
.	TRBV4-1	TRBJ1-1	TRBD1	TGCGCCAGCAGCCAAGAGAGCAGGGGGTTCCTATACGTTGAAGCTTTCTTT	CASSQESRGFLYVEAFF
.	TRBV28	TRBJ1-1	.	TGTGCCAGCAGTTTGTCGGGATACGGCACTGAAGCTTTCTTT	CASSLSGYGTEAFF
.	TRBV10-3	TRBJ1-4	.	TGTGCCATCAGTGACCGGACCGGGCCGCGGGGTGAAAAACTGTTTTTT	CAISDRTGPRGEKLFF
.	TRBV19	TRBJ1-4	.	TGTGCCAGTAGTTTACCGGGACAAGCCGATGAAAAACTGTTTTTT	CASSLPGQADEKLFF
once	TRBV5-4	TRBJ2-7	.	TGTGCCAGCAGCTTGGCTAGCGACGGCCGCGGTGGGCAGTACTTC	CASSLASDGRGGQYF
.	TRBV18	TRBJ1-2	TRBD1	TGTGCCAGCTCACCACCGACAGGGGGCTATGGCTACACCTTC	CASSPPTGGYGYTF
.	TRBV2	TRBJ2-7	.	TGTGCCAGCAGTGAAGCCGGGGGGCGATGGTACGAGCAGTACTTC	CASSEAGGRWYEQYF
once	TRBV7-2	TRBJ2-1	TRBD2	TGTGCCAGCAGGACGGGACTAGCGGGAGTCTATGAGCAGTTCTTC	CASRTGLAGVYEQFF
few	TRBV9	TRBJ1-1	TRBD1	TGTGCCAGCAGCGTAGACCCAACAGGGGGCGCGACTGAAGCTTTCTTT	CASSVDPTGGATEAFF
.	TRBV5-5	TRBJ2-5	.	TGTGCCAGCAGCTTCCGGGAGACCCAAGAGACCCAGTACTTC	CASSFRETQETQYF
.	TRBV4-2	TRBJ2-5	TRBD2	TGTGCCAGCAGCCAAGATCGCGGGGGGGCGGGAGAAGAGACCCAGTACTTC	CASSQDRGGAGEETQYF
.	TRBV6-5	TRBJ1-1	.	TGTGCCAGCAGTTCCGGGGGGAACACTGAAGCTTTCTTT	CASSSGGNTEAFF
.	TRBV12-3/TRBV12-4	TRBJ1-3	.	TGTGCCAGCACCACAGCTGGAAACACCATATATTTT	CASTTAGNTIYF
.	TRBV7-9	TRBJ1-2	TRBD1	TGTGCCAGCAGCCGGGACAGGGACGGTGGCTACACCTTC	CASSRDRDGGYTF
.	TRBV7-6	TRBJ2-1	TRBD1	TGTGCCAGCAGTAGACAGGGTCGGGACAATGAGCAGTTCTTC	CASSRQGRDNEQFF
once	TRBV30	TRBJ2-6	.	TGTGCCTGGGACTATGACTTCTCTGGGGCCAACGTCCTGACTTTC	CAWDYDFSGANVLTF
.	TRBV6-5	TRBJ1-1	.	TGTGCCAGCAGTTCAGTTTACACTGAAGCTTTCTTT	CASSSVYTEAFF
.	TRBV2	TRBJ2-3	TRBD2	TGTGCCAGCAGTGGGGCTAGCGGGGGAGGCACAGATACGCAGTATTTT	CASSGASGGGTDTQYF
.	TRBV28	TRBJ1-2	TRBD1	TGTGCCAGCAGTTTATTTGGGACAGGGGGTGGCTACACCTTC	CASSLFGTGGGYTF
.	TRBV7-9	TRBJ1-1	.	TGTGCCAGCAGCAATACAGGGATGAACACTGAAGCTTTCTTT	CASSNTGMNTEAFF
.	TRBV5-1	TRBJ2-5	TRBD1	TGCGCCAGCAGCCGACAGGGAGAGACCCAGTACTTC	CASSRQGETQYF